These 31 T cell receptor beta chains share one sample of origin, sequenced in a study of blood T cell repertoires in COVID-19. Produced via immunoSEQ multiplex PCR; TCRdb's table is partial and in-frame only. The data show around 130,000 clones, approximately 87% seen once. The sequencing sample was made of peripheral blood. These receptors all stem from a woman aged 45-65 years with acute or convalescent COVID-19.

V and J are TRBV9 and TRBJ2-2; TRBD1 aligns across 9 bases. The CDR3 sequence is 15 residues long. Germline assignment: CDR1 SGDLS and CDR2 YYNGEE. Germline trimming cut 4 bases from V and 1 base from J; bases unmatched to any gene: 2. The CDR3 spells CASSRTGENTGELFF. Here the CDR3 DNA reads TGTGCCAGCAGCCGGACAGGGGAGAACACCGGGGAGCTGTTTTTT.

This chain connects TRBV5-1 to TRBJ1-2; TRBD1 aligns across 7 bases. This CDR3 is 13 amino acids long. With 4 bases clipped from V and 3 bases from J, the junction kept 3 bases outside the gene matches. The germline V gene encodes CDR1 SGHRS and CDR2 YFSETQ. The CDR3 protein is CASSQDRDYGYTF. CDR3 nucleotide sequence: TGCGCCAGCAGCCAAGACAGGGACTATGGCTACACCTTC.

J is TRBJ2-5 and V is TRBV18; the D is unclear. Germline lookup yields CDR1 KGHSH and CDR2 LQKENI. With 3 bases removed from V and 0 bases from J, the gap between germline ends came to 14 bases. The CDR3 is made up of 16 amino acids. CDR3 sequence reads: CASSPLRMMYQETQYF. Here the CDR3 DNA reads TGTGCCAGCTCACCCCTACGTATGATGTACCAAGAGACCCAGTACTTC.

A word on this clone: One end of the junction is discordant with germline, which a read error may explain. This same CDR3 is encoded by further DNA sequences in the sample. This chain joins TRBV7-9 and TRBJ2-2, with 9 bases identical to TRBD1. Germline loops: CDR1 SEHNR, CDR2 FQNEAQ (reference sequence). The CDR3 loop spans 18 amino acids. The CDR3 nucleotides read TGTGCCAGCAGCTTAGGTCCCGGGACAGGGTCCAACACCGGGGAGTTGTTTTTT. Its protein product is CASSLGPGTGSNTGELFF.

The genes are TRBV5-1 and TRBJ2-3; 7 positions agree with TRBD2. CDR1 and CDR2 (germline): SGHRS, YFSETQ. The CDR3 runs to 15 residues. V was pared by 3 bases and J by 0 bases, with 4 bases of the junction left unmatched. CDR3 region: CASSSLTSSTDTQYF. DNA for the CDR3: TGCGCCAGCAGCTCCTTGACTAGCAGCACAGATACGCAGTATTTT.

This clone was seen a handful of times. The CDR3 loop reads CAWSPGGINTIYF. CDR3 nucleotide sequence: TGTGCCTGGTCCCCAGGGGGCATAAACACCATATATTTT. The chain carries TRBV30 and TRBJ1-3, with 8 bases aligning to TRBD1. The CDR3 is 13 residues long. Germline V CDR1 and CDR2: GTSNPN, SVGIG (reference sequence). V dropped 5 bases and J dropped 6; count of bases not matched to a gene: 6.

This clone appeared a few times. The chain joins TRBV7-9 to TRBJ2-2; 7 bases match TRBD1. This CDR3 region has 16 residues. Germline V gene lookup returns CDR1 SEHNR and CDR2 FQNEAQ (reference sequence). Losses at the gene ends were 5 bases for V and 1 base for J; bases not matched to a gene: 7. The CDR3 DNA reads as TGTGCCAGCAGCCATTACGGGGACAGGAACACCGGGGAGCTGTTTTTT. Residues: CASSHYGDRNTGELFF.

The chain links TRBV6-5 to TRBJ2-7, with TRBD1 matching 7 bases. There are 15 residues in the CDR3. Germline values: CDR1 MNHEY, CDR2 SVGAGI. Unmatched junction bases numbered 8, after V lost 6 bases and J lost 0 bases. The CDR3 sequence is CASSPYRGISYEQYF. CDR3 nucleotides: TGTGCCAGCAGCCCCTACAGGGGTATCTCCTACGAGCAGTACTTC.

V is TRBV4-2 and J is TRBJ2-7; D gene uncertain. Germline V gene lookup returns CDR1 LGHNA and CDR2 YNFKEQ. The CDR3 is 14 residues long. Trimming shortened V by 1 base and J by 4 bases, and 11 bases separated the two germline ends. CDR3 bases: TGTGCCAGCAGCCAAGGTAAGCCACAGTACGAGCAGTACTTC. This translates into CASSQGKPQYEQYF.

V gene TRBV5-6 combines with J gene TRBJ1-5; 10 bases agree with TRBD1. J was trimmed by 5 bases and V by 0 bases; bases with no gene match: 5. The CDR3 runs 16 residues. Germline V CDR1 and CDR2: SGHDT, YYEEEE. The CDR3 sequence is CASSLGGQGFYQPQHF. The CDR3 DNA sequence: TGTGCCAGCAGCTTGGGGGGACAGGGGTTTTATCAGCCCCAGCATTTT.

The CDR3 DNA follows: TGTGCCAGCAGCGAGGCTCCGGAAGCGTTCTATGGCTACACCTTC. Residues: CASSEAPEAFYGYTF. The gene calls are TRBV9 and TRBJ1-2; D call uncertain. Trimming removed 3 bases at V and 4 bases at J, with 16 bases between. CDR3 length: 15 residues. The germline V gene encodes CDR1 SGDLS and CDR2 YYNGEE.

The chain carries TRBV24-1 and TRBJ1-5, with unresolved D. Germline CDR1 KGHDR, CDR2 SFDVKD. CDR3 length: 13 residues. Trimming pared 2 bases from V and 5 bases from J, leaving 6 bases between. The CDR3 DNA sequence: TGTGCCACCAGTGATTCCGACTATCAGCCCCAGCATTTT. Residues: CATSDSDYQPQHF.

In its sample, this clone was seen once. This sequence joins TRBV27 and TRBJ2-1; D gene ambiguous. The CDR3 consists of 14 residues. The V and J ends lost 3 bases and 8 bases respectively, with 14 bases between them. CDR1 and CDR2 from the germline V gene are MNHEY and SMNVEV (reference sequence). CDR3 sequence (DNA): TGTGCCAGCAGTTTCCAGGATCTCGGCTATGAGCAGTTCTTC. It translates to CASSFQDLGYEQFF.

The chain's CDR3 is CACNDQGLGDEQFF. The CDR3 nucleotides are TGTGCCTGCAACGATCAGGGGCTAGGCGATGAGCAGTTCTTC. J is TRBJ2-1 and V is TRBV30, with D tentatively TRBD1 (6 bases). This CDR3 has 14 amino acids. With 6 bases removed from V and 8 bases from J, the gap between germline ends came to 20 bases. Germline CDR1 GTSNPN, CDR2 SVGIG (reference sequence).

V and J are TRBV24-1 and TRBJ2-5; weak D call: TRBD1 (6 bases). Trimming cost V 4 bases and J 1 base, with 9 bases left between them. The CDR3 is made up of 14 amino acids. Germline lookup yields CDR1 KGHDR and CDR2 SFDVKD. The CDR3 reads CATSDPTGQETQYF. As DNA, the CDR3 is TGTGCCACCAGTGACCCGACAGGCCAAGAGACCCAGTACTTC.

The chain has TRBV18 and TRBJ1-6, with D maybe TRBD1 (6 bases). V lost 3 bases and J lost 7, with 16 bases in between. The CDR3 runs to 16 residues. CDR1 and CDR2 (germline): KGHSH, LQKENI. The CDR3 region has the DNA TGTGCCAGCTCACCTTGGTCAGGGGATTCGAATTCACCCCTCCACTTT. It translates to CASSPWSGDSNSPLHF.

The chain employs TRBV7-2 and TRBJ2-7; 9 nucleotides align to TRBD2. CDR3 size: 14 residues. CDR1 SGHTA and CDR2 FQGNSA come from the germline V gene. V trimming: 1 base; J trimming: 2 bases; junction bases outside the gene matches: 0. The CDR3 spells CASSLVAGAYEQYF. The DNA of the CDR3 is TGTGCCAGCAGCTTAGTAGCGGGGGCCTACGAGCAGTACTTC.

This clone occurred once. The chain employs TRBV28 and TRBJ2-7; D is perhaps TRBD2 (5 bases). Germline CDR1 MDHEN, CDR2 SYDVKM. This CDR3 has 13 amino acids. Trimming cost V 5 bases and J 4 bases, with 12 bases left between them. The CDR3 bases are TGTGCCAGCAGTGGAGAGGGCGGTTACGAGCAGTACTTC. Amino acids: CASSGEGGYEQYF.

The chain is built from TRBV30 and TRBJ2-5; TRBD2 aligns across 8 bases. Germline-derived CDR1 and CDR2 are GTSNPN and SVGIG (reference sequence). Germline trimming cut 3 bases from V and 5 bases from J; bases unmatched to any gene: 5. The CDR3 has 13 amino acids. The CDR3 sequence is CAWSPGLVETQYF. The DNA of the CDR3 is TGTGCCTGGAGCCCGGGACTAGTTGAGACCCAGTACTTC.

The chain combines TRBV19 with TRBJ1-1; tentative D call: TRBD1 (5 bases). Trimming took off 5 bases at V and 4 bases at J, with 11 bases between the two ends. CDR1 is LNHDA and CDR2 is SQIVND in the germline V gene (reference sequence). The CDR3 covers 13 residues. CDR3 sequence reads: CASSRGFGTEAFF. The CDR3 coding sequence is TGTGCCAGTAGTCGGGGGTTCGGCACTGAAGCTTTCTTT. The full variable domain, its missing parts supplied by reference TRBV19 and TRBJ1-1, is DGGITQSPKYLFRKEGQNVTLSCEQNLNHDAMYWYRQDPGQGLRLIYYSQIVNDFQKGDIAEGYSVSREKKESFPLTVTSAQKNPTAFYLCASSRGFGTEAFFGQGTRLTVV.

The V gene is TRBV6-2 or TRBV6-3, the J gene TRBJ2-5; D may be TRBD2 (6 bases). CDR1 MNHEY and CDR2 SVGEGT come from the germline V gene. The CDR3 consists of 13 residues. The ends were cut back, 5 bases at V and 5 bases at J, with 12 bases in the middle. CDR3 protein: CASSDGGTETQYF. CDR3 in DNA: TGTGCCAGCAGTGATGGGGGGACGGAGACCCAGTACTTC.

The genes are TRBV30 and TRBJ1-2; 7 bases fit TRBD1. This CDR3 contains 12 residues. V lost 7 bases and J lost 6; bases outside the gene matches: 8. Germline V gene data show CDR1 as GTSNPN and CDR2 as SVGIG (reference sequence). In nucleotides, the CDR3 is TGTGCCTACCCCGACAGGGTTGATGGCTACACCTTC. Translating it yields CAYPDRVDGYTF.

This rearrangement joins TRBV2 to TRBJ1-6, with a weak D call TRBD1 (5 bases). In germline, CDR1 is SNHLY, CDR2 FYNNEI. CDR3 size: 12 residues. Trimming removed 6 bases at V and 15 bases at J, with 15 bases between. The CDR3 protein is CASRDTLLHLHF. CDR3 coding DNA: TGTGCCAGCAGGGACACCCTTCTCCACCTCCACTTT.

The rearrangement joins TRBV28 to TRBJ1-2; the D gene is possibly TRBD1 (5 bases). This CDR3 has 12 amino acids. Trimming removed 5 bases from V and 5 bases from J, with 9 bases in between. CDR1 and CDR2 (germline): MDHEN, SYDVKM. CDR3 sequence (DNA): TGTGCCAGCAGTGTAAAGGGGTATGGCTACACCTTC. It yields the protein CASSVKGYGYTF.

The gene calls are TRBV18 and TRBJ1-5; D gene uncertain. Germline V gives CDR1 KGHSH, CDR2 LQKENI. There are 13 residues in the CDR3. V shed 3 bases and J shed 5 bases, with 8 bases lying between them. The DNA of the CDR3 is TGTGCCAGCTCACCGTCGGTGGATCAGCCCCAGCATTTT. This sequence encodes CASSPSVDQPQHF.

This clone was picked up a small number of times. The chain is built from TRBV7-9 and TRBJ1-3; D ambiguous. Germline V gives CDR1 SEHNR, CDR2 FQNEAQ (reference sequence). The V and J ends lost 3 bases and 5 bases respectively, with 5 bases between them. The CDR3 has 12 amino acids. CDR3 residues: CASSFDRNTIYF. The CDR3 DNA sequence: TGTGCCAGCAGCTTCGACAGAAACACCATATATTTT.

The rearrangement uses TRBV18 and TRBJ1-2; possibly TRBD1 for D (5 bases). V was pared by 8 bases and J by 8 bases, with 24 bases between. CDR3 size: 15 residues. Germline V gene sequence: CDR1 KGHSH, CDR2 LQKENI. The DNA for the CDR3 is TGTGCCAGCCACCAAGGGCCCTTCCAGGGTGGAGGCTACACCTTC. Amino acid sequence: CASHQGPFQGGGYTF.

The gene calls are TRBV10-3 and TRBJ1-2; 7 nucleotides align to TRBD1. The V gene's germline CDR1 is ENHRY and CDR2 SYGVKD. V gave up 2 bases and J gave up 3 bases; unmatched junction bases: 3. The CDR3 has 14 amino acids. CDR3 sequence reads: CAISETGVDYGYTF. The CDR3 DNA sequence: TGTGCCATCAGTGAGACAGGGGTTGACTATGGCTACACCTTC.

On this clone: The germline gene is not matched at one end of the junction; a read error may be the cause. The chain employs TRBV7-2 and TRBJ2-2; weak D call: TRBD2 (6 bases). CDR3 length: 15 residues. CDR1 and CDR2 (germline): SGHTA, FQGNSA. CDR3 in DNA: TGTGCCAGCAGCTTGGGACTGGCGAACGCCGGGGAGCTGTTTTTT. Protein sequence: CASSLGLANAGELFF.

The V gene is TRBV3-1 (or the pseudogene TRBV3-2), the J gene TRBJ2-1, with 9 bases aligning to TRBD2. Trimming removed 6 bases from V and 4 bases from J; junction bases left unmatched: 10. CDR1 and CDR2 from the germline V gene are LGHDT and YNNKEL (reference sequence). The CDR3 loop spans 16 amino acids. The DNA for the CDR3 is TGTGCCAGCAGAGCGACTAGCGGAACCCTTTACAATGAGCAGTTCTTC. Amino acids: CASRATSGTLYNEQFF.

This clone was observed a single time. The chain links TRBV29-1 to TRBJ2-1; possibly TRBD1 for D (6 bases). Germline assignment: CDR1 SQVTM and CDR2 ANQGSEA. This CDR3 is built from 14 residues. V shed 6 bases and J shed 1 base, with 13 bases lying between them. The CDR3 DNA is TGCAGCGTGGCCGGACAGATTTCCTACAATGAGCAGTTCTTC. Translation: CSVAGQISYNEQFF.